This TCR beta chain was found in a study of T cell repertoires in cytomegalovirus infection. Study-wide context: It was recently identified HLA-C-restricted and well-studied HLA-B-restricted CMV epitopes that the study used. Public TCR beta signatures indicated both CMV infection and matching HLA type.

General study results and limits: HLA-C-restricted CMV-specific TCR beta clonotypes were dominant in the ex vivo response.

V lost 1 base to trimming and J lost 5 bases, with 6 bases between them. The CDR3 spans 14 residues. Germline-derived CDR1 and CDR2 are SGHDN and FVKESK. As concerns this clonotype: Its antigen is not identified.

Each CDR3 protein is one row after TCRdb ran MiXCR on the reads. The sample carries under 150,000 distinct CDR3 sequences, 30% recorded once. V usage is TRBV14 and J usage is TRBJ1-6; D remains ambiguous. Sample: CD8+ T cells from cultured PBMCs, taken from culture after CMV antigen stimulation. The receptor was isolated from a human donor in good health (CMV status not recorded). Some clones in this sample may be carry-over from other donors' samples. CDR3 sequence reads: CASSQGLNNSPLHF. The CDR3 nucleotides read TGTGCCAGCAGCCAAGGCCTGAATAATTCACCCCTCCACTTT.